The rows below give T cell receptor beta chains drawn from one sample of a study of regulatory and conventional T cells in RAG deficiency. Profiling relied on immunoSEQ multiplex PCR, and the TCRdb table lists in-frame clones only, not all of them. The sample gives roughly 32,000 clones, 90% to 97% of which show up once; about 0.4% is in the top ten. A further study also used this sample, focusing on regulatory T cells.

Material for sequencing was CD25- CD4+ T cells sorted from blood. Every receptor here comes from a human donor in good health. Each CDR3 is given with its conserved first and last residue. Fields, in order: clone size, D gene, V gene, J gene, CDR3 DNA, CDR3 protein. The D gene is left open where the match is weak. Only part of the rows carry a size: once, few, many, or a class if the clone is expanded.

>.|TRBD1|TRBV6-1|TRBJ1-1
TGTGCCAGCAGCGGGGGGACAGGGGTCACTGAAGCTTTCTTT
CASSGGTGVTEAFF
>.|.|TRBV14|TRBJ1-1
TGTGCCAGCAGCCCAAATTTCGGGTTTTCGGGACACTCGAACACTGAAGCTTTCTTT
CASSPNFGFSGHSNTEAFF
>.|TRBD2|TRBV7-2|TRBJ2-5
TGTGCCAGCAGCACCGCTAGCGGAGAGACCCAGTACTTC
CASSTASGETQYF
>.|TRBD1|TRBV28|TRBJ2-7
TGTGCCAGCACAACAGGGGCGAGCTCCTACGAGCAGTACTTC
CASTTGASSYEQYF
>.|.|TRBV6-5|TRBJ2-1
TGTGCCAGCAGTTACCGGGAACCGGGATCGGGTGGTGAGCAGTTCTTC
CASSYREPGSGGEQFF
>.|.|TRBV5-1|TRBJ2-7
TGCGCCAGCAACTTTCGGGGTCAGAGCGAGGAGCAGTACTTC
CASNFRGQSEEQYF
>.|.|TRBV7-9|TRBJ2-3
TGTGCCAGCAGCCCACTTGCGGATACGCAGTATTTT
CASSPLADTQYF
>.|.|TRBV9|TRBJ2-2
TGTGCCAGCAGTAGTACAGGGTGGAACACCGGGGAGCTGTTTTTT
CASSSTGWNTGELFF
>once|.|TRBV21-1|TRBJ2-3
TGTGCCAGCAGCAAGAGGGGGTTTTTCGAGCGGACAGATACGCAGTATTTT
CASSKRGFFERTDTQYF
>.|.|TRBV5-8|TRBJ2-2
TGTGCCAGCAGCCGGACGGGGGGCTCGAACACCGGGGAGCTGTTTTTT
CASSRTGGSNTGELFF
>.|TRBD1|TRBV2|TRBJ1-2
TGTGCCAGCGGGGACAGCTATGGCTACACCTTC
CASGDSYGYTF
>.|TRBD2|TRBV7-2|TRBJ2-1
TGTGCCAGCAGCTTACGTCGTCTTAGCGGGAGTCACGATGAGCAGTTCTTC
CASSLRRLSGSHDEQFF
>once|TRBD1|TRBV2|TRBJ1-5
TGTGCCAGCAGTCCAGACAGGGCGAGCAATCAGCCCCAGCATTTT
CASSPDRASNQPQHF
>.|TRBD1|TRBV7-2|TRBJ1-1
TGTGCCAGCAGGGACAGGGTATCCGATAACACTGAAGCTTTCTTT
CASRDRVSDNTEAFF
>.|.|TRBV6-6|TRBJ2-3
TGTGCCAGCAGTTATTTCGGGGGAGCCACAGATACGCAGTATTTT
CASSYFGGATDTQYF
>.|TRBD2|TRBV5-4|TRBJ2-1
TGTGCCAGCACCAACACTCTAGCGGGGGGTCCCAGCTCCTACAATGAGCAGTTCTTC
CASTNTLAGGPSSYNEQFF
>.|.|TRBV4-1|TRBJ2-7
TGCGCCAGCAGCCGCGGGATTTTGCCCTCCGAGCAGTACTTC
CASSRGILPSEQYF
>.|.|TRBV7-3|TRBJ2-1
TGTGCCAGCAGCTCGTCCCGGGACAATGAGCAGTTCTTC
CASSSSRDNEQFF